The entry below describes one TCR beta chain. Its antigen is currently not known. One base away there is no much larger clone; base qualities are not given. The record originates from a study of T cell responses to AZD1222 COVID-19 vaccine (TCRdb year 2021). Broadly, across the study: TCR sequencing was performed for over 230 trial participants, of whom about 200 were given two doses of AZD1222 and approximately 26 were given two doses of MenACWY control vaccine. Trial participants were enrolled into age subgroups of 18-55, 56-69 and 70-plus years, which contained about 150, 27 and 61 TCR-sequenced participants, respectively.

The CDR3 regions of human TCRbeta chains were analyzed by immunosequencing. The published analysis was carried out like this. TCRs in the repertoires were compared against a reference library of SARS-CoV-2-specific TCRs that had been generated with the MIRA antigen-specificity platform. Breadth was defined as the fraction of unique TCRs that were SARS-CoV-2-associated, and depth was defined as the fraction of total T cells that were SARS-CoV-2-associated. Using the MIRA data, every spike-specific TCR was mapped to the spike region that the TCR reacted to and assigned to either a CD4 or a CD8 class. Log10-transformed breadth and depth values were compared by one-way ANOVA with Sidak's multiple comparisons tests. Entries here come from immuneACCESS through TCRdb and include only in-frame sequences with V and J called. Some clones fail to appear in such tables; in the studies checked, an unresolved V gene covers under half of the shortfall, and the cause of the remainder is unknown. That table supplies the V and J calls and clone size; D and trimming were determined from the DNA. For this sample the table gives around 81,000 clones, of which roughly 90% were detected only once. The ten largest clones take up around 8% of the sample.

What the work shows at the level of the full study, not this receptor alone: The whole spike protein was spanned by vaccine-associated CD4 TCRs, and dominant responses were seen in regions 160-218 and 743-854. Conclusions about previously exposed vaccinees are limited, since just a handful of AZD1222 recipients were seropositive for SARS-CoV-2 at baseline. Epitopes outside the regions mutated in the B.1.351 and B.1.1.7 variants were reportedly recognized by nearly half of the unique spike-specific TCRs. Participants were mostly white British, with more females than males. The authors suggested clonal diversity may have been underestimated. Because no samples from the day 14 peak response were available, repertoires could be characterized only after the peak T cell response. In the small 56-69-year group, the increase in depth fell short of significance, most likely because of low power. Spike-specific TCR breadth and depth rose significantly after two AZD1222 doses compared with day 0 and with MenACWY recipients.

The sample's time point label, in plain terms: about 28 days (+/-7) after the second vaccine dose. Because spike-specific TCR depth and breadth did not differ between the two schedules, AZD1222 recipients who got a second dose at roughly 4 weeks were pooled with those who got a second dose at roughly 12 weeks. Samples from vaccinated people were obtained from the UK trials COV001 and COV002, which included a single-blind randomized controlled phase 2/3 trial of AZD1222 (ChAdOx1 nCoV-19) in healthy adults. For TCRbeta chain sequencing, PBMC samples from trial participants were taken at day 0 and at day 28 after the second dose. This material consisted of peripheral blood, taken 28 days after the second AZD1222 dose. The sequence was obtained from an adult who received the AZD1222 COVID-19 vaccine.

The bases are TGCGCCAGCAGCTTGGCAAGGACAGGGGGTGAAAAACTGTTTTTT. This encodes CASSLARTGGEKLFF. This receptor chain uses TRBV5-1 and TRBJ1-4; 10 nucleotides in the junction match TRBD1. The germline V and J ends show losses of 0 bases and 7 bases respectively, and no gene match explains 3 bases of the junction. From the cysteine through the phenylalanine, the CDR3 covers 15 amino acids. The entry retains the CDR3 DNA only, 45 bases that are in frame from base 1. Via the germline V gene, CDR1 is SGHRS and CDR2 YFSETQ. The full variable domain, with segments outside the CDR3 supplied by the reference TRBV5-1 and TRBJ1-4 proteins, appears as KAGVTQTPRYLIKTRGQQVTLSCSPISGHRSVSWYQQTPGQGLQFLFEYFSETQRNKGNFPGRFSGRQFSNSRSEMNVSTLELGDSALYLCASSLARTGGEKLFFGSGTQLSVL.